This passage covers 28 T cell receptor beta chains from one sample sequenced in a study of T-cell reconstitution after alpha-beta-depleted transplantation in children. Unique molecular identifiers were used to barcode this TCRbeta library. TCRdb redid the calling of the PCR reads with MiXCR, one entry per CDR3 protein. The table has 65,000 to 75,000 distinct CDR3 sequences, 4.9% seen once. The sequencing here drew on PBMCs, mostly from graft donor cells, taken 180 days after TCRalphabeta/CD19-depleted stem cell transplant. Receptor source: a boy in the first two years of life who had a stem cell transplant for acute myeloid leukemia, so the T cells may come from the graft donor.

This clonotype was seen ten or more times. CDR3 sequence: CASSQGQDNEKLFF. Here the CDR3 DNA reads TGTGCCAGCTCACAGGGACAGGATAACGAAAAACTGTTTTTT. V gene TRBV18 combines with J gene TRBJ1-4, with 8 nucleotides matching TRBD1. The CDR3 is 14 amino acids. Germline V gives CDR1 KGHSH, CDR2 LQKENI. V shed 4 bases, J shed 8 bases, and the junction held 6 bases outside the gene matches.

At least ten counts were recorded for this clonotype. The rearrangement uses TRBV12-3 or TRBV12-4 and TRBJ2-3; D not certain. V lost 7 bases, J lost 0 bases, and 11 bases lay in between. The CDR3 sequence is 14 residues long. For the CDR3, the DNA is TGTGCCAGCATTCACCCCATTAGCACAGATACGCAGTATTTT. It encodes CASIHPISTDTQYF.

This clonotype has a count of ten or more. V and J are TRBV29-1 and TRBJ2-7; either TRBD1 or TRBD2 may supply D (5 bases each). This CDR3 contains 17 residues. Trimming took 5 bases from V and 1 from J, leaving 24 bases between them. From germline, CDR1 is SQVTM and CDR2 ANQGSEA. CDR3 amino acids: CSVLSYLGWGLSYEQYF. CDR3 in DNA: TGCAGCGTTCTCAGCTACCTCGGGTGGGGGTTGTCCTACGAGCAGTACTTC.

This clonotype came up many times. The V and J genes are TRBV20-1 and TRBJ2-5; tentative D call: TRBD1 (5 bases). The germline V gene has CDR1 DFQATT and CDR2 SNEGSKA (reference sequence). V was cut by 5 bases and J by 3 bases, with 19 bases left in between. The CDR3 covers 15 residues. CDR3 DNA: TGCAGTGCTGGGGCCACGCAGACCTGGGAAGAGACCCAGTACTTC. It specifies CSAGATQTWEETQYF.

In its sample, this clonotype was seen many times. The CDR3 spells CAISDAWDRDTDTQYF. DNA for the CDR3: TGTGCCATCAGTGACGCCTGGGACAGGGACACAGATACGCAGTATTTT. This rearrangement joins TRBV10-3 to TRBJ2-3; 9 bases map to TRBD1. CDR1 and CDR2 (germline): ENHRY, SYGVKD. The CDR3 is 16 amino acids. The V and J ends lost 3 bases and 2 bases, in that order; junction bases with no gene match: 6.

This clonotype was seen a few times. V gene TRBV19 combines with J gene TRBJ1-5; the D is unclear. Trimming stripped 10 bases from V and 6 bases from J, with 19 bases between. The CDR3 loop spans 14 amino acids. Germline lookup yields CDR1 LNHDA and CDR2 SQIVND (reference sequence). For the CDR3, the DNA is TGTGCCACCCAAGACCCCTCAGGAGGTCAGCCCCAGCATTTT. The encoded protein is CATQDPSGGQPQHF. The whole variable domain, filled in from reference TRBV19 and TRBJ1-5, reads DGGITQSPKYLFRKEGQNVTLSCEQNLNHDAMYWYRQDPGQGLRLIYYSQIVNDFQKGDIAEGYSVSREKKESFPLTVTSAQKNPTAFYLCATQDPSGGQPQHFGDGTRLSIL.

The table lists this clonotype with many counts. CDR3 coding DNA: TGTGCCAGCCGTACAGGGGGAGGCACTGAAGCTTTCTTT. It codes for CASRTGGGTEAFF. The V call is TRBV6-5, the J call TRBJ1-1; 8 positions match TRBD1. The V gene's germline CDR1 is MNHEY and CDR2 SVGAGI. Trimming at V came to 8 bases and at J to 4 bases, leaving 6 bases not matched to a gene. The length of the CDR3 is 13 residues.

The sample holds many counts of this clonotype. The rearrangement uses TRBV7-9 and TRBJ2-5; 8 bases align to TRBD1. This CDR3 is 14 amino acids long. V dropped 5 bases and J dropped 0; count of bases not matched to a gene: 2. Germline V gene sequence: CDR1 SEHNR, CDR2 FQNEAQ (reference sequence). The CDR3 reads CASSLGQDQETQYF. The CDR3 nucleotides are TGTGCCAGCAGCCTGGGACAGGACCAAGAGACCCAGTACTTC.

This clonotype was seen many times. The chain has TRBV18 and TRBJ1-1; D unclear. V was shortened by 0 bases and J by 0 bases, with 8 bases between the two germline ends. The length of the CDR3 is 15 residues. Germline CDR1 is KGHSH and CDR2 is LQKENI. The CDR3 bases are TGTGCCAGCTCACCACCGCTCAACCTGAACACTGAAGCTTTCTTT. This gives the protein CASSPPLNLNTEAFF.

In its sample, this clonotype was seen many times. The chain has TRBV5-1 and TRBJ2-5, with D hard to call. Germline values: CDR1 SGHRS, CDR2 YFSETQ. The CDR3 is made up of 11 amino acids. Trimming stripped 4 bases from V and 5 bases from J, with 6 bases between. CDR3 loop: CASSRAETQYF. The CDR3 DNA sequence: TGCGCCAGCAGCAGGGCCGAGACCCAGTACTTC.

The sample holds many counts of this clonotype. This rearrangement joins TRBV5-1 to TRBJ2-5; a weak D match, TRBD2 (5 bases). CDR3 length equals 17 residues. CDR1 is SGHRS and CDR2 is YFSETQ in the germline V gene. V was clipped by 4 bases and J by 1 base, with 20 bases between them. In DNA form, the CDR3 reads TGCGCCAGCAGCCCCGCGAATCCCGGGAACATCCAAGAGACCCAGTACTTC. Amino acid sequence: CASSPANPGNIQETQYF.

This clonotype was found many times. The V gene is TRBV25-1, the J gene TRBJ2-1, with D perhaps TRBD2 (5 bases). The CDR3 extends over 14 amino acids. V lost 5 bases and J lost 9, with 17 bases in between. Per germline, CDR1 MGHDK and CDR2 SYGVNS. The CDR3 region has the DNA TGTGCCAGCAGTTCTAGTGCGGTCCGGGGTGAGCAGTTCTTC. This encodes CASSSSAVRGEQFF.

The sample holds many counts of this clonotype. This chain joins TRBV20-1 and TRBJ2-5; the D gene could be TRBD1 or TRBD2 (5 bases each). Germline V gene sequence: CDR1 DFQATT, CDR2 SNEGSKA (reference sequence). The CDR3 extends over 16 amino acids. V lost 0 bases to trimming and J lost 4 bases, with 18 bases between them. In DNA, the CDR3 is TGCAGTGCTAGAGAAGGGGCGGGTCTAAAGGGAGAGACCCAGTACTTC. Protein product: CSAREGAGLKGETQYF.

This clonotype came up many times. V and J are TRBV6-2 or TRBV6-3 and TRBJ2-1; 9 bases are shared with TRBD2. This CDR3 has 16 residues. Trimming removed 8 bases from V and 2 bases from J; junction bases left unmatched: 10. Germline values: CDR1 MNHEY, CDR2 SVGEGT. This chain's CDR3 is CASLTPLAGPYNEQFF. CDR3 nucleotide sequence: TGTGCCAGCCTTACCCCCCTAGCGGGACCCTACAATGAGCAGTTCTTC.

Many counts were recorded for this clonotype. The chain couples TRBV5-1 to TRBJ2-1, with TRBD1 matching 9 bases. The germline V gene encodes CDR1 SGHRS and CDR2 YFSETQ. With V trimmed by 5 bases and J by 1 base, 7 bases remained unmatched. The CDR3 contains 16 residues. CDR3 region: CASSRGQGISYNEQFF. CDR3 DNA sequence: TGCGCCAGCAGTCGTGGACAGGGGATTTCCTACAATGAGCAGTTCTTC.

This clonotype was seen repeatedly, ten times or more. The chain uses TRBV5-1 and TRBJ2-2; 8 positions agree with TRBD2. Germline CDR1 reads SGHRS; CDR2 reads YFSETQ. V was clipped by 4 bases and J by 6 bases; unmatched bases: 8. The CDR3 runs to 15 residues. Here the CDR3 DNA reads TGCGCCAGCAGCAGGGGACTAGAGGGTCCCGGGGAGCTGTTTTTT. The encoded protein is CASSRGLEGPGELFF.

This clonotype was counted ten times or more. The genes are TRBV7-2 and TRBJ1-1; D gene uncertain. The V gene's germline CDR1 is SGHTA and CDR2 FQGNSA. V lost 2 bases, J lost 0 bases, and 7 bases lay in between. The CDR3 spans 14 residues. CDR3 protein: CASSLSGMNTEAFF. Written as DNA, the CDR3 is TGTGCCAGCAGCTTATCGGGAATGAACACTGAAGCTTTCTTT.

This clonotype was counted at least ten times. The rearrangement links TRBV5-6 to TRBJ1-4; D gene unclear. Germline V lookup: CDR1 SGHDT, CDR2 YYEEEE. The V gene lost 3 bases and the J gene lost 9 bases, with 18 bases spanning the gap. The length of the CDR3 is 15 residues. CDR3 sequence reads: CASSSTGLARKKLFF. CDR3 nucleotide sequence: TGTGCCAGCAGCTCGACCGGGCTTGCTCGGAAAAAACTGTTTTTT.

This clonotype was seen many times. V is TRBV12-3 or TRBV12-4 and J is TRBJ2-7; 10 positions match TRBD1. J lost 5 bases, V lost 3 bases, and 7 bases had no gene match. The CDR3 covers 15 residues. This chain's CDR3 is CASSFGTGDINEQYV. The CDR3 DNA reads TGTGCCAGCAGTTTCGGGACAGGGGACATCAACGAGCAGTACGTC.

This clonotype occurred many times. V gene TRBV20-1 combines with J gene TRBJ2-3, with no clear D. Germline assignment: CDR1 DFQATT and CDR2 SNEGSKA (reference sequence). Deletions cut 0 bases from V and 1 base from J, with 5 bases between. CDR3 length: 13 amino acids. The CDR3 region is CSARDSGTDTQYF. The CDR3 region has the DNA TGCAGTGCTAGAGATTCGGGCACAGATACGCAGTATTTT.

This clonotype was observed at least ten times. J is TRBJ2-1 and V is TRBV12-3 or TRBV12-4, with 9 bases fitting TRBD2. V lost 6 bases and J lost 0; bases outside the gene matches: 3. The CDR3 has 15 residues. The CDR3 here is CASRAGGSSYNEQFF. As DNA, the CDR3 is TGTGCCAGCAGAGCGGGGGGCAGCTCCTACAATGAGCAGTTCTTC.

This clonotype was observed many times. The rearrangement uses TRBV5-4 and TRBJ1-2; D is undetermined. The CDR3 spans 14 residues. V was clipped by 0 bases and J by 8 bases, with 14 bases between them. Germline V CDR1 and CDR2: SGHNT, YYREEE (reference sequence). The CDR3 DNA sequence: TGTGCCAGCAGCTTGGAAGGAGATTATCGGGGCTACACCTTC. Translated: CASSLEGDYRGYTF.

Many counts were recorded for this clonotype. The chain links TRBV7-2 to TRBJ2-5; the match to TRBD2 covers 13 bases. CDR1 and CDR2 from the germline V gene are SGHTA and FQGNSA. The V and J ends lost 2 bases and 3 bases, in that order; junction bases with no gene match: 0. This CDR3 contains 15 residues. CDR3 region: CASSLTSGGEETQYF. CDR3 in DNA: TGTGCCAGCAGCTTAACTAGCGGGGGGGAAGAGACCCAGTACTTC. Full variable domain (missing parts from reference TRBV7-2 and TRBJ2-5): GAGVSQSPSNKVTEKGKDVELRCDPISGHTALYWYRQSLGQGLEFLIYFQGNSAPDKSGLPSDRFSAERTGGSVSTLTIQRTQQEDSAVYLCASSLTSGGEETQYFGPGTRLLVL.

This chain uses TRBV19 with TRBJ2-1, with a tentative D call TRBD1 (6 bases). The CDR3 length is 16 residues. Trimming shortened V by 0 bases and J by 6 bases, and 15 bases separated the two germline ends. Germline lookup yields CDR1 LNHDA and CDR2 SQIVND (reference sequence). CDR3 amino acids: CASSIDPSTGPNEQFF. CDR3 sequence (DNA): TGTGCCAGTAGTATAGATCCCTCGACAGGCCCCAATGAGCAGTTCTTC.

This clonotype was seen repeatedly, ten times or more. The chain uses TRBV2 and TRBJ2-3, with a weak D call TRBD1 (5 bases). Per germline, CDR1 SNHLY and CDR2 FYNNEI. The CDR3 has 16 amino acids. V was cut by 4 bases and J by 1 base, with 15 bases left in between. CDR3 protein: CASSALGVGGTDTQYF. CDR3 DNA sequence: TGTGCCAGCAGTGCTCTGGGCGTAGGGGGCACAGATACGCAGTATTTT.

This clonotype was seen many times. This chain uses TRBV20-1 with TRBJ1-5, with 12 positions matching TRBD1. The CDR3 loop spans 15 amino acids. Germline V gene lookup returns CDR1 DFQATT and CDR2 SNEGSKA (reference sequence). V shed 6 bases, J shed 6 bases, and the junction held 9 bases outside the gene matches. CDR3 DNA: TGCAGTGCCACCCTAGGGACAGGGGGCCGTCAGCCCCAGCATTTT. It is translated as CSATLGTGGRQPQHF.

This clonotype was picked up many times. This chain joins TRBV6-5 and TRBJ2-7; the match to TRBD1 covers 9 bases. The CDR3 is 14 residues long. The V gene end was trimmed by 2 bases and the J gene end by 4 bases; junction bases not matched to a gene: 3. The germline V gene encodes CDR1 MNHEY and CDR2 SVGAGI. CDR3 bases: TGTGCCAGCAGTTACGGGACAGGGCTTTACGAGCAGTACTTC. This encodes CASSYGTGLYEQYF.

In this sample, this clonotype turned up many times. The chain carries TRBV28 and TRBJ1-1; 8 nucleotides agree with TRBD1. After removal of 7 bases from V and 2 bases from J, the junction contained 6 bases not matched to a gene. Germline loops: CDR1 MDHEN, CDR2 SYDVKM. This CDR3 region has 14 residues. DNA of the CDR3: TGTGCCAGCAAATTAACAGGGGGAAACACTGAAGCTTTCTTT. Translated: CASKLTGGNTEAFF.